The entry below describes one T cell receptor beta chain. This specimen belongs to a study of Ad26.COV2.S vaccination and SARS-CoV-2 variants. Clones were sequenced by immunoSEQ multiplex PCR, and TCRdb holds only the in-frame ones, with some missing. Of some 420,000 clones in the sample, approximately 88% were seen once. Described treatment: 19 received Ad26.COV2.S at low or high dose, single or two shots; 5 received placebo; per-sample allocation not given. Day 63 after the first injection of vaccine or placebo was the sampling time. Germline CDR1 SEHNR, CDR2 FQNEAQ (reference sequence). With 5 bases removed from V and 2 bases from J, the gap between germline ends came to 17 bases. The CDR3 is 16 residues long.

The gene calls are TRBV7-9 and TRBJ2-3; D gene ambiguous. The source material was peripheral blood, sampled in a trial of Ad26.COV2.S vaccine versus placebo. This clonotype originated in a person aged 18-60 years who received the Ad26.COV2.S COVID-19 vaccine or a placebo. In DNA form, the CDR3 reads TGTGCCAGCAGCAAATTACAGCACTCAATCACAGATACGCAGTATTTT. Amino acids: CASSKLQHSITDTQYF.